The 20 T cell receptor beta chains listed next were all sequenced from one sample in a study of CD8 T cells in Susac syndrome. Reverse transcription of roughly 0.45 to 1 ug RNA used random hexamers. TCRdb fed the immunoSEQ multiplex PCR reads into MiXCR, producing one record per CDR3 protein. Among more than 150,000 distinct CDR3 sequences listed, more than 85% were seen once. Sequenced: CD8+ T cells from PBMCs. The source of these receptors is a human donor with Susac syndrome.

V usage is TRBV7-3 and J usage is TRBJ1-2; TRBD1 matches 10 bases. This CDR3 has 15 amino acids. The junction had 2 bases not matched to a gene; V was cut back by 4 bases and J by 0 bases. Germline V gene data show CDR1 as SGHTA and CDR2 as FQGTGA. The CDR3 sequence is CASSSGQGANYGYTF. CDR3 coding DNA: TGTGCCAGCAGCTCCGGACAGGGGGCTAACTATGGCTACACCTTC.

In DNA, the CDR3 is TGTGCCAGCAGTCCGAGCCGATCCCAGGAACTCCACGAGCAGTACTTC. It specifies CASSPSRSQELHEQYF. The chain carries TRBV27 and TRBJ2-7; no firm D call. The CDR3 is 16 residues long. Germline CDR1 and CDR2: MNHEY and SMNVEV (reference sequence). Trimming took 5 bases from V and 5 from J, leaving 22 bases between them.

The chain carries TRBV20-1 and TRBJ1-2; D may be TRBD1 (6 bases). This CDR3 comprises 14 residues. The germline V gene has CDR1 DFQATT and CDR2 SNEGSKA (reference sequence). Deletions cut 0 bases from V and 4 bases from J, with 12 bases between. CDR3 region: CSARDLGGLYGYTF. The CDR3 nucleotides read TGCAGTGCTAGAGATCTCGGGGGCCTCTATGGCTACACCTTC.

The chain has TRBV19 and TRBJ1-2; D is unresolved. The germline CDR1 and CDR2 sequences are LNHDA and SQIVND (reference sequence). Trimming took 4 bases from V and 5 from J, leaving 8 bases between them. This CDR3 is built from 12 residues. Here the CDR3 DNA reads TGTGCCAGTAGTACGCTGATTTATGGCTACACCTTC. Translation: CASSTLIYGYTF.

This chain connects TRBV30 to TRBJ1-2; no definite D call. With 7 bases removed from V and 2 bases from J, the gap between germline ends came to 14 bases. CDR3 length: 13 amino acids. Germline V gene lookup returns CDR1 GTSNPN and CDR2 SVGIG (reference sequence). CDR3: CASRAGFNYGYTF. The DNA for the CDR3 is TGTGCCTCGCGGGCCGGCTTCAACTATGGCTACACCTTC.

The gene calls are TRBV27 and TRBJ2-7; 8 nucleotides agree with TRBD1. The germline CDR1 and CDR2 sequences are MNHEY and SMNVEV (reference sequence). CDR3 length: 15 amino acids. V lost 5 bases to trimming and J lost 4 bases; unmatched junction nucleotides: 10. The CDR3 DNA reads TGTGCCAGCAGTACCGGACAGGGAGAAATTTACGAGCAGTACTTC. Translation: CASSTGQGEIYEQYF.

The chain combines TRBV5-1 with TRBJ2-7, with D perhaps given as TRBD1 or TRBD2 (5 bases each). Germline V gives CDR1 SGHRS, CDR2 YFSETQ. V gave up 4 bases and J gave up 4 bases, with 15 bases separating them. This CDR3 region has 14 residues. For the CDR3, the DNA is TGCGCCAGCAGCGCCGGGGACGGGGCATACGAGCAGTACTTC. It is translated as CASSAGDGAYEQYF. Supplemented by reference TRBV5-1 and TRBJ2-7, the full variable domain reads KAGVTQTPRYLIKTRGQQVTLSCSPISGHRSVSWYQQTPGQGLQFLFEYFSETQRNKGNFPGRFSGRQFSNSRSEMNVSTLELGDSALYLCASSAGDGAYEQYFGPGTRLTVT.

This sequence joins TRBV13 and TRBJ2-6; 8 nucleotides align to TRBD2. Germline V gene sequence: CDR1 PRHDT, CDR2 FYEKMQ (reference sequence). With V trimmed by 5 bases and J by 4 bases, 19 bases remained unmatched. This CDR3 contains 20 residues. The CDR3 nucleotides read TGTGCCAGCAGCGATAGGGACGCGGGGGGTCCCTCTCTGGGGGCCAACGTCCTGACTTTC. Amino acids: CASSDRDAGGPSLGANVLTF.

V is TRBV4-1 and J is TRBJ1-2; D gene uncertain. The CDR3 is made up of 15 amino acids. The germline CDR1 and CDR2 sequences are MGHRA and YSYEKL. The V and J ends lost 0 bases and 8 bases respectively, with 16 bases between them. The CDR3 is CASSQDSLAGGGYTF. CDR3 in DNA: TGCGCCAGCAGCCAAGATAGCTTGGCGGGAGGGGGCTACACCTTC.

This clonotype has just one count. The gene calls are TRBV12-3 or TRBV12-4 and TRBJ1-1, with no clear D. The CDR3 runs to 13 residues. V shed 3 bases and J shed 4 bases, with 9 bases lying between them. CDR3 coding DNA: TGTGCCAGCAGTTTTGCGACATCCACTGAAGCTTTCTTT. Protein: CASSFATSTEAFF.

CDR3 nucleotides: TGTGCCAGCAGGGATAAGTACAAAAACATTCAGTACTTC. Encoded protein: CASRDKYKNIQYF. V and J are TRBV28 and TRBJ2-4; D unresolved. V shed 6 bases and J shed 3 bases, with 9 bases lying between them. This CDR3 has 13 amino acids. From germline, CDR1 is MDHEN and CDR2 SYDVKM. Full variable domain (outside the CDR3, taken from reference TRBV28 and TRBJ2-4): DVKVTQSSRYLVKRTGEKVFLECVQDMDHENMFWYRQDPGLGLRLIYFSYDVKMKEKGDIPEGYSVSREKKERFSLILESASTNQTSMYLCASRDKYKNIQYFGAGTRLSVL.

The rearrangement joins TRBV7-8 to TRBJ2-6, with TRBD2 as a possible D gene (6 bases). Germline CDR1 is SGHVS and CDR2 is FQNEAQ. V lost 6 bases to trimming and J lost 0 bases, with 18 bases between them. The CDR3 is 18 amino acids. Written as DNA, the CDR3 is TGTGCCAGCAGTCGTCCGGGACGGCGGGGCTCTGGGGCCAACGTCCTGACTTTC. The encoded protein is CASSRPGRRGSGANVLTF.

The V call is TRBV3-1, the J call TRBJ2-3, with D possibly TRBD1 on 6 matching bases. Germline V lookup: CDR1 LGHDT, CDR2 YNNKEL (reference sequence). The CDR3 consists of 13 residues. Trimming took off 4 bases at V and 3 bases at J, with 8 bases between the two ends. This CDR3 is CASSRGTTDTQYF. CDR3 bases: TGTGCCAGCAGCCGGGGGACAACAGATACGCAGTATTTT.

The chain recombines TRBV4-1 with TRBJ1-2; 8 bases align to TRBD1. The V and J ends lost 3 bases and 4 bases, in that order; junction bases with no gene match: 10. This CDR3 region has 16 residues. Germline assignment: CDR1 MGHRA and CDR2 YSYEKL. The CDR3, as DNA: TGCGCCAGCAGCCAGCCGGGACAGGCGTACGTCTATGGCTACACCTTC. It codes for CASSQPGQAYVYGYTF.

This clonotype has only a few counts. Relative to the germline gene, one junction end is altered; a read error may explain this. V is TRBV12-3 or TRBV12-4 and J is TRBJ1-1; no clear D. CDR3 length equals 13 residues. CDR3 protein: CASSLSRNTEAFF. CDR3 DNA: TGTGCTAGCAGCTTAAGTCGGAATACTGAAGCTTTCTTT.

This CDR3 is CSAWTSSTDTQYF. Written as DNA, the CDR3 is TGCAGTGCTTGGACTAGTAGCACAGATACGCAGTATTTT. This chain connects TRBV20-1 to TRBJ2-3; TRBD2 aligns across 7 bases. With V trimmed by 5 bases and J by 0 bases, 2 bases remained unmatched. The CDR3 loop spans 13 amino acids. Germline V CDR1 and CDR2: DFQATT, SNEGSKA (reference sequence).

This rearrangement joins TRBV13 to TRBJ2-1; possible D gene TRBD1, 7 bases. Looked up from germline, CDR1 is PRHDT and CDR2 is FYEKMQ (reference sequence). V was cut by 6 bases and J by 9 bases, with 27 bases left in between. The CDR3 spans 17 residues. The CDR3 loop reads CASSHRGRTGPAGEQFF. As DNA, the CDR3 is TGTGCCAGCAGTCACCGGGGGAGGACAGGCCCCGCGGGTGAGCAGTTCTTC.

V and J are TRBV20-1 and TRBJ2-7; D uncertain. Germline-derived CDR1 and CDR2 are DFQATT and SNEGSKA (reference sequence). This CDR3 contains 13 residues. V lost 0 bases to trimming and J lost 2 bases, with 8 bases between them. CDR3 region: CSARDQIPYEQYF. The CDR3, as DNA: TGCAGTGCTAGAGATCAAATCCCCTACGAGCAGTACTTC.

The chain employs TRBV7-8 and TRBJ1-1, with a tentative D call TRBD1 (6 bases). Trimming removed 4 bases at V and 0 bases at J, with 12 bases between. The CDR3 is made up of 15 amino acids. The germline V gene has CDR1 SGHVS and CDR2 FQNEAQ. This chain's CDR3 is CASSSLGQLNTEAFF. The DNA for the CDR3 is TGTGCCAGCAGCTCCCTAGGACAGTTGAACACTGAAGCTTTCTTT. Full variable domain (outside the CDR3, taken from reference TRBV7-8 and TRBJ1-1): GAGVSQSPRYKVAKRGQDVALRCDPISGHVSLFWYQQALGQGPEFLTYFQNEAQLDKSGLPSDRFFAERPEGSVSTLKIQRTQQEDSAVYLCASSSLGQLNTEAFFGQGTRLTVV.

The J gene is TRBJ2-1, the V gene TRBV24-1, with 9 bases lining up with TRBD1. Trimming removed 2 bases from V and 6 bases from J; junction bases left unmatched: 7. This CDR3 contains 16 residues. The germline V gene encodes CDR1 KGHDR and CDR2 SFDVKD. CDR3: CATSDSGTGRFNEQFF. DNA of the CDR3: TGTGCCACCAGTGATTCCGGGACAGGGCGCTTCAATGAGCAGTTCTTC.